This T cell receptor (beta chain) was recorded in a study of blood T cells in healthy people across ages. A second PCR, run for roughly 7 to 11 cycles, used a sample-barcoded 5' primer plus a J-beta primer mix. The template-switch adaptor, which had 12 random nucleotides, put a tag on each cDNA molecule. Using its own MiXCR run on the 5' RACE reads, TCRdb lists one record per CDR3 protein. This table has 1.5 million to 2 million distinct CDR3 sequences, about 39% appearing once. Collection of 9 to 10 milliliters of peripheral blood was performed for each donor. The receptor was isolated from a human donor in good health. The sample comprised blood.

The CDR3 is CASNRFPTQETQFF. The CDR3 nucleotides read TGTGCCTCCAATCGGTTCCCCACCCAAGAGACCCAGTTCTTC. The rearrangement links TRBV6-2 or TRBV6-3 to TRBJ2-1; D ambiguous. Germline assignment: CDR1 MNHEY and CDR2 SVGEGT. CDR3 length: 14 residues. The ends were cut back, 11 bases at V and 13 bases at J, with 27 bases in the middle.